The 2 T cell receptor beta chains below all came from one sample that was sequenced in a study of beta chain features in type 1 diabetes. Expressed TCRB transcripts were sequenced, since all the RNA that had been isolated was reverse transcribed. Here immunoSEQ multiplex PCR was the method, and the copy in TCRdb shows in-frame clones only, minus some. The data show 850,000 to 900,000 clones, with around a sixth seen just once and 0.02% to 0.025% held by the top ten. Specimen: naive CD4+ T cells from blood. The origin of the receptors is a woman younger than 35 in good health.

This clone appeared a few times. The CDR3 loop is CASNRGFSTDTQYF. The DNA of the CDR3 is TGTGCCAGCAATCGGGGATTTAGCACAGATACGCAGTATTTT. The rearrangement uses TRBV5-6 and TRBJ2-3; D perhaps matches TRBD2 (5 bases). Germline CDR1 is SGHDT and CDR2 is YYEEEE. This CDR3 is 14 amino acids long. V lost 6 bases and J 0 bases, leaving 11 bases between the germline ends.

The CDR3 bases are TGTGCCAGCAGACCAGGACAGGGGAACACCGGGGAGCTGTTTTTT. Protein product: CASRPGQGNTGELFF. The chain carries TRBV2 and TRBJ2-2; TRBD1 matches at 8 bases. CDR3 length equals 15 residues. V shed 6 bases, J shed 1 base, and the junction held 4 bases outside the gene matches. From germline, CDR1 is SNHLY and CDR2 FYNNEI.